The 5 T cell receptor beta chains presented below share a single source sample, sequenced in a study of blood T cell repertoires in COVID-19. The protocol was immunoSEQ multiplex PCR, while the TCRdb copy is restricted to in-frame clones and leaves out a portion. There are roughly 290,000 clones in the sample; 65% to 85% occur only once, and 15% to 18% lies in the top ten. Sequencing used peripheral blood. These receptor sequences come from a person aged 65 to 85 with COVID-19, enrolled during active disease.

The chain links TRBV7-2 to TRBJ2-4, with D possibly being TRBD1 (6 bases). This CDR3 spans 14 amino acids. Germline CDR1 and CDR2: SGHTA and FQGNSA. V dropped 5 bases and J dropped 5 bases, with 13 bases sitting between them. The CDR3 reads CASSPPRTENIQYF. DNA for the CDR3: TGTGCCAGCAGCCCTCCCCGGACAGAAAACATTCAGTACTTC. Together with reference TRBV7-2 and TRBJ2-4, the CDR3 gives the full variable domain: GAGVSQSPSNKVTEKGKDVELRCDPISGHTALYWYRQSLGQGLEFLIYFQGNSAPDKSGLPSDRFSAERTGGSVSTLTIQRTQQEDSAVYLCASSPPRTENIQYFGAGTRLSVL.

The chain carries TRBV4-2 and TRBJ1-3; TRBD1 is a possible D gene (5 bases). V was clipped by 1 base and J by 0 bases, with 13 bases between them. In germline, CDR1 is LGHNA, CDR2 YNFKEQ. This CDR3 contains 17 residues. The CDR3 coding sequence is TGTGCCAGCAGCCAAGTATCTCGACAGCACTCTGGAAACACCATATATTTT. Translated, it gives CASSQVSRQHSGNTIYF.

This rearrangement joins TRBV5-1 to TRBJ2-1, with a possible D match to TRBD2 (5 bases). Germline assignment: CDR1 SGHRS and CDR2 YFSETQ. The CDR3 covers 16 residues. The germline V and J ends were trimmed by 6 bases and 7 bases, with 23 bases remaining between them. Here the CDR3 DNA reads TGCGCCAGCACCCTTGGTGGGCGGTCAAGAGGGAATGAGCAGTTCTTC. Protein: CASTLGGRSRGNEQFF.

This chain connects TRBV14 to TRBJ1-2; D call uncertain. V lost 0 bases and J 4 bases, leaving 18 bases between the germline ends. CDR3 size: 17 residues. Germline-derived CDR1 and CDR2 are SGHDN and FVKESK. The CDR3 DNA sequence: TGTGCCAGCAGCCAAGATCGATCTTTTGGGGAGATCTATGGCTACACCTTC. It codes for CASSQDRSFGEIYGYTF.

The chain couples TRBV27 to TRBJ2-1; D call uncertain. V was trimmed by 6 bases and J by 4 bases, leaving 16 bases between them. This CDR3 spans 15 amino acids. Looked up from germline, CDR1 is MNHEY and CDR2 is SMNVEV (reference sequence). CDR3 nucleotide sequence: TGTGCCAGCAGCCAGTCGGGTCTGCCTTACAATGAGCAGTTCTTC. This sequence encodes CASSQSGLPYNEQFF.